The 31 T cell receptor beta chains listed next were all sequenced from one sample in a study of T cell responses to AZD1222 COVID-19 vaccine. TCRdb's table, derived via immunoSEQ multiplex PCR, lists solely in-frame clones and lacks some. In the table there are some 47,000 clones, 75% to 85% of which are singletons. Material: peripheral blood, obtained on day 0 of AZD1222 vaccination. These receptors were collected from an adult in good health.

The chain joins TRBV6-1 to TRBJ2-7; maybe TRBD1 (5 bases). Germline-derived CDR1 and CDR2 are MNHNS and SASEGT. The ends were cut back, 3 bases at V and 2 bases at J, with 14 bases in the middle. The CDR3 runs to 15 residues. The CDR3 DNA sequence: TGTGCCAGCAGTGATTACGGACACAAACCCTACGAGCAGTACTTC. The encoded protein is CASSDYGHKPYEQYF.

This clone occurred a few times. This rearrangement joins TRBV6-5 to TRBJ2-1, with D possibly TRBD1 on 5 matching bases. The CDR3 runs 15 residues. Deletions cut 5 bases from V and 0 bases from J, with 11 bases between. The V gene's germline CDR1 is MNHEY and CDR2 SVGAGI. This CDR3 is CASSKQESSYNEQFF. The CDR3 DNA sequence: TGTGCCAGCAGTAAACAGGAAAGCTCCTACAATGAGCAGTTCTTC.

This chain links TRBV9 with TRBJ2-3; 8 nucleotides agree with TRBD1. Trimming at V came to 4 bases and at J to 3 bases, leaving 4 bases not matched to a gene. The CDR3 totals 14 residues. Germline CDR1 is SGDLS and CDR2 is YYNGEE. The CDR3 nucleotides read TGTGCCAGCAGCCCCCGACAGGGGACAGATACGCAGTATTTT. Protein product: CASSPRQGTDTQYF.

The chain is built from TRBV3-1 (or the pseudogene TRBV3-2) and TRBJ1-3; 7 nucleotides match TRBD1. With 7 bases clipped from V and 0 bases from J, the junction kept 6 bases outside the gene matches. The CDR3 is 15 amino acids. Germline V gene sequence: CDR1 LGHDT, CDR2 YNNKEL (reference sequence). The CDR3 DNA sequence: TGTGCCAGCAAGGTGGACAGGAGCTCTGGAAACACCATATATTTT. Translating gives CASKVDRSSGNTIYF.

The CDR3 bases are TGTGCCAGCAGTCCGGGTTCGGATCCGCCCCAGCATTTT. The encoded protein is CASSPGSDPPQHF. The chain has TRBV12-3 or TRBV12-4 and TRBJ1-5; the D is unclear. The CDR3 length is 13 residues. V gave up 5 bases and J gave up 9 bases, with 14 bases separating them.

This chain uses TRBV7-2 with TRBJ2-5, with 8 nucleotides matching TRBD2. The CDR3 consists of 14 residues. CDR1 SGHTA and CDR2 FQGNSA come from the germline V gene. V dropped 5 bases and J dropped 5; count of bases not matched to a gene: 7. DNA of the CDR3: TGTGCCAGCAGCCGCGGGGGGCTTTCTGAGACCCAGTACTTC. It codes for CASSRGGLSETQYF.

This chain joins TRBV6-6 and TRBJ1-5; D perhaps matches TRBD1 (5 bases). V was cut by 0 bases and J by 2 bases, with 11 bases left in between. There are 16 residues in the CDR3. Germline values: CDR1 MNHNY, CDR2 SVGAGI (reference sequence). The chain's CDR3 is CASSYSTRAGNQPQHF. The CDR3 DNA follows: TGTGCCAGCAGTTACTCGACCAGGGCAGGCAATCAGCCCCAGCATTTT.

The chain is built from TRBV5-5 and TRBJ1-3; D remains unclear. This CDR3 has 16 residues. Looked up from germline, CDR1 is SGHKS and CDR2 is YYEKEE (reference sequence). The V end lost 4 bases, the J end lost 2 bases, and 16 bases lay between the germline ends. CDR3 region: CASSRKNGVTGNTIYF. The CDR3 DNA is TGTGCCAGCAGCCGAAAAAACGGAGTAACTGGAAACACCATATATTTT.

The gene calls are TRBV14 and TRBJ1-1; a weak D match, TRBD1 (6 bases). Trimming took 8 bases from V and 5 from J, leaving 18 bases between them. CDR1 SGHDN and CDR2 FVKESK come from the germline V gene. This CDR3 is 14 amino acids long. The CDR3 is CASGRDTRGTEAFF. The CDR3 region has the DNA TGTGCCAGCGGACGGGACACCCGGGGAACTGAAGCTTTCTTT. The complete variable domain, with remaining parts taken from reference TRBV14 and TRBJ1-1, reads EAGVTQFPSHSVIEKGQTVTLRCDPISGHDNLYWYRRVMGKEIKFLLHFVKESKQDESGMPNNRFLAERTGGTYSTLKVQPAELEDSGVYFCASGRDTRGTEAFFGQGTRLTVV.

This clone appeared a few times. J is TRBJ1-1 and V is TRBV30, with 8 bases that match TRBD1. This CDR3 is built from 13 residues. With 7 bases clipped from V and 0 bases from J, the junction kept 4 bases outside the gene matches. CDR1 GTSNPN and CDR2 SVGIG come from the germline V gene (reference sequence). Here the CDR3 DNA reads TGTGCCTACCAACAGGGGGTGAACACTGAAGCTTTCTTT. Amino acids: CAYQQGVNTEAFF.

The chain is built from TRBV7-9 and TRBJ2-2, with D perhaps TRBD2 (5 bases). The CDR3 covers 15 residues. CDR1 and CDR2 from the germline V gene are SEHNR and FQNEAQ (reference sequence). V lost 5 bases to trimming and J lost 1 base, with 11 bases between them. The chain's CDR3 is CASSTFRGNTGELFF. The CDR3 DNA sequence: TGTGCCAGCAGCACATTCCGGGGGAACACCGGGGAGCTGTTTTTT.

V gene TRBV10-2 combines with J gene TRBJ1-5; tentative D call: TRBD1 (6 bases). The germline gives CDR1 WSHSY, CDR2 SAAADI. Trimming left V 3 bases short and J 5 bases short, with 11 bases between. The CDR3 extends over 14 amino acids. The CDR3 here is CASSDRGVDQPQHF. The CDR3 DNA follows: TGCGCCAGCAGTGACAGGGGTGTGGATCAGCCCCAGCATTTT.

This clone came up a few times. The rearrangement joins TRBV2 to TRBJ2-7; D is uncertain. V was pared by 3 bases and J by 6 bases, with 9 bases between. This CDR3 has 12 residues. CDR1 and CDR2 from the germline V gene are SNHLY and FYNNEI. The CDR3 nucleotides read TGTGCCAGCAGTGACCGTTACGGCGAGCAGTACTTC. Its protein is CASSDRYGEQYF. The full variable domain, completed using reference TRBV2 and TRBJ2-7, is EPEVTQTPSHQVTQMGQEVILRCVPISNHLYFYWYRQILGQKVEFLVSFYNNEISEKSEIFDDQFSVERPDGSNFTLKIRSTKLEDSAMYFCASSDRYGEQYFGPGTRLTVT.

The V and J genes are TRBV6-5 and TRBJ1-2; TRBD1 might be the D (6 bases). Germline V gene sequence: CDR1 MNHEY, CDR2 SVGAGI. This CDR3 spans 14 amino acids. With 0 bases removed from V and 4 bases from J, the gap between germline ends came to 9 bases. The CDR3 sequence is CASSYSQGLYGYTF. For the CDR3, the DNA is TGTGCCAGCAGTTACTCGCAGGGGCTCTATGGCTACACCTTC.

The chain couples TRBV28 to TRBJ1-1; D possibly corresponds to TRBD1 (5 bases). CDR1 and CDR2 (germline): MDHEN, SYDVKM. The CDR3 has 14 amino acids. Trimming removed 1 base from V and 4 bases from J, with 10 bases in between. The CDR3: CASSLFIRATEAFF. The CDR3 region has the DNA TGTGCCAGCAGTTTATTTATCAGGGCCACTGAAGCTTTCTTT.

J is TRBJ1-1 and V is TRBV12-5; D remains ambiguous. Trimming pared 3 bases from V and 1 base from J, leaving 6 bases between. This CDR3 is 13 amino acids long. Germline V gene data show CDR1 as LGHNT and CDR2 as FRNRAP. The CDR3 spells CASGFDGNTEAFF. CDR3 nucleotide sequence: TGTGCTAGTGGTTTCGATGGGAACACTGAAGCTTTCTTT. The variable domain in full, with the rest retrieved from reference TRBV12-5 and TRBJ1-1, is DARVTQTPRHKVTEMGQEVTMRCQPILGHNTVFWYRQTMMQGLELLAYFRNRAPLDDSGMPKDRFSAEMPDATLATLKIQPSEPRDSAVYFCASGFDGNTEAFFGQGTRLTVV.

V and J are TRBV18 and TRBJ1-5; weak D call: TRBD1 (5 bases). V gave up 3 bases and J gave up 1 base, with 10 bases separating them. Germline V gene data show CDR1 as KGHSH and CDR2 as LQKENI. This CDR3 comprises 15 residues. The CDR3 DNA sequence: TGTGCCAGCTCACCCGCGGGGGGAAGCAATCAGCCCCAGCATTTT. Translated: CASSPAGGSNQPQHF.

The chain uses TRBV9 and TRBJ1-1; D perhaps matches TRBD1 (5 bases). This CDR3 region has 16 residues. Germline V lookup: CDR1 SGDLS, CDR2 YYNGEE. V shed 4 bases and J shed 4 bases, with 20 bases lying between them. The CDR3 sequence: CASSPYTGALVTEAFF. CDR3 in DNA: TGTGCCAGCAGCCCTTATACCGGGGCTTTGGTCACTGAAGCTTTCTTT. Supplemented by reference TRBV9 and TRBJ1-1, the full variable domain reads DSGVTQTPKHLITATGQRVTLRCSPRSGDLSVYWYQQSLDQGLQFLIQYYNGEERAKGNILERFSAQQFPDLHSELNLSSLELGDSALYFCASSPYTGALVTEAFFGQGTRLTVV.

The genes are TRBV29-1 and TRBJ2-7; 8 nucleotides line up with TRBD1. J was trimmed by 5 bases and V by 1 base; bases with no gene match: 7. This CDR3 spans 14 amino acids. Germline V gene lookup returns CDR1 SQVTM and CDR2 ANQGSEA. CDR3 nucleotide sequence: TGCAGCGTTGAAGGTGGGCAGGGGGCTAACGAGCAGTACTTC. Translation: CSVEGGQGANEQYF.

Only a few counts were recorded for this clone. This chain uses TRBV5-6 with TRBJ2-1; 11 nucleotides align to TRBD2. CDR1 is SGHDT, CDR2 YYEEEE, per germline. V trimming: 1 base; J trimming: 9 bases; junction bases outside the gene matches: 12. This CDR3 is built from 17 residues. CDR3 residues: CASSLILLAGVRSEQFF. In DNA form, the CDR3 reads TGTGCCAGCAGCTTGATCCTACTAGCGGGAGTAAGGAGTGAGCAGTTCTTC.

This clone has only one observation. The chain recombines TRBV2 with TRBJ2-5; either TRBD1 or TRBD2 may fit D (7 bases each). V dropped 7 bases and J dropped 5 bases, with 14 bases sitting between them. CDR3 length: 13 amino acids. Germline V CDR1 and CDR2: SNHLY, FYNNEI. The CDR3 sequence is CASMGGGRETQYF. CDR3 DNA: TGTGCCAGCATGGGAGGGGGCAGGGAGACCCAGTACTTC.

The chain combines TRBV6-1 with TRBJ2-1, with D tentatively TRBD2 (6 bases). This CDR3 is 12 amino acids long. Trimming took 2 bases from V and 10 from J, leaving 9 bases between them. The germline V gene has CDR1 MNHNS and CDR2 SASEGT. The CDR3 loop reads CASSERAGEQFF. For the CDR3, the DNA is TGTGCCAGCAGTGAAAGGGCGGGAGAGCAGTTCTTC.

The chain links TRBV7-2 to TRBJ2-2, with D uncertain. This CDR3 region has 14 residues. Germline loops: CDR1 SGHTA, CDR2 FQGNSA. The V end lost 4 bases, the J end lost 7 bases, and 13 bases lay between the germline ends. For the CDR3, the DNA is TGTGCCAGCAGCTCCCCATGGGGAAACGGGGAGCTGTTTTTT. It codes for CASSSPWGNGELFF.

In DNA form, the CDR3 reads TGTGCCAGCAGCTTAAAGTCGTTTGGGGGCTCAAGAGAGACCCAGTACTTC. This sequence encodes CASSLKSFGGSRETQYF. The rearrangement uses TRBV7-2 and TRBJ2-5; a weak D match, TRBD1 (6 bases). This CDR3 region has 17 residues. Trimming pared 2 bases from V and 4 bases from J, leaving 20 bases between. Germline lookup yields CDR1 SGHTA and CDR2 FQGNSA.

The chain links TRBV30 to TRBJ2-2; D not certain. CDR1 and CDR2 (germline): GTSNPN, SVGIG (reference sequence). Between the trimmed V and J ends, which lost 2 bases and 7 bases, there was a span of 5 bases. This CDR3 has 11 amino acids. CDR3 amino acids: CAWSSGGELFF. CDR3 DNA: TGTGCCTGGAGTTCCGGCGGGGAGCTGTTTTTT.

V usage is TRBV11-2 and J usage is TRBJ1-2; 7 nucleotides agree with TRBD1. Germline trimming cut 0 bases from V and 2 bases from J; bases unmatched to any gene: 0. Germline lookup yields CDR1 SGHAT and CDR2 FQNNGV. The CDR3 runs 14 residues. As DNA, the CDR3 is TGTGCCAGCAGCTTAGAGACAGGGAACTATGGCTACACCTTC. This translates into CASSLETGNYGYTF. Supplemented by reference TRBV11-2 and TRBJ1-2, the full variable domain reads EAGVAQSPRYKIIEKRQSVAFWCNPISGHATLYWYQQILGQGPKLLIQFQNNGVVDDSQLPKDRFSAERLKGVDSTLKIQPAKLEDSAVYLCASSLETGNYGYTFGSGTRLTVV.

The chain is built from TRBV2 and TRBJ1-3; D call uncertain. The length of the CDR3 is 18 residues. The germline CDR1 and CDR2 sequences are SNHLY and FYNNEI. V lost 0 bases to trimming and J lost 0 bases, with 15 bases between them. The CDR3 nucleotides read TGTGCCAGCAGTGAAGCGCTTCTGGGCGCACGCTCTGGAAACACCATATATTTT. It yields the protein CASSEALLGARSGNTIYF.

The genes are TRBV12-5 and TRBJ1-5, with 7 positions matching TRBD1. The V and J ends lost 1 base and 4 bases, in that order; junction bases with no gene match: 1. Germline V gives CDR1 LGHNT, CDR2 FRNRAP. This CDR3 region has 14 residues. In DNA, the CDR3 is TGTGCTAGTGGTTTGGCACAGGGGAATCAGCCCCAGCATTTT. Its protein is CASGLAQGNQPQHF.

The J gene is TRBJ2-7, the V gene TRBV9; D gene uncertain. V was cut by 2 bases and J by 6 bases, with 18 bases left in between. Per germline, CDR1 SGDLS and CDR2 YYNGEE. This CDR3 comprises 15 residues. CDR3 sequence (DNA): TGTGCCAGCAGCGTCTCAGGTTCCTTGGGATCCGAGCAGTACTTC. This gives the protein CASSVSGSLGSEQYF.

The CDR3 bases are TGCGCCAGCAGCGCCCGGGGGAACACTGAAGCTTTCTTT. Protein: CASSARGNTEAFF. This chain joins TRBV4-3 and TRBJ1-1; D remains ambiguous. The CDR3 runs 13 residues. With 5 bases removed from V and 1 base from J, the gap between germline ends came to 8 bases. Germline CDR1 and CDR2: LGHNA and YSLEER.

The chain links TRBV24-1 to TRBJ2-7, with 9 bases fitting TRBD1. The J segment lost 1 base and the V segment lost 12 bases, leaving 9 bases of the junction unmatched. This CDR3 has 14 amino acids. In germline, CDR1 is KGHDR, CDR2 SFDVKD. In nucleotides, the CDR3 is TGTGCCCCCTGCCAGGGACAGGGATCCTACGAGCAGTACTTC. Translated, it gives CAPCQGQGSYEQYF.